The clone carrying this TCR beta chain came up a few times. What it binds is unknown. CDR3 length: 14 amino acids. CDR1 is MNHEY and CDR2 is SMNVEV in the germline V gene (reference sequence). Deletions cut 6 bases from V and 1 base from J, with 12 bases between. MiXCR, applied by TCRdb to the reads, yields one record per CDR3 protein. Counted here are approximately 750,000 distinct CDR3 sequences, 35% occurring once; the ten biggest clones make up roughly 2.9%. This specimen comes from a study of T cell repertoires in cytomegalovirus infection. Study overall: It was the public TCR beta signatures that indicated both CMV infection and matching HLA type.

Findings of the study overall: The ex vivo response showed dominance by HLA-C-restricted CMV-specific TCR beta clonotypes. Totalled public TCR beta family frequency picked out people who carried CMV plus the relevant HLA.

The sequencing input was PBMCs. This rearrangement joins TRBV27 to TRBJ2-5; D is possibly TRBD1 (5 bases). The sequence came from a human donor in good health (CMV status not recorded). Some clones in this sample may be carry-over from other donors' samples. Written as DNA, the CDR3 is TGTGCCAGCAGCCAGGGCTCTTTCCAAGAGACCCAGTACTTC. It encodes CASSQGSFQETQYF.